This TCR beta chain emerged from a study of response to subunit inactivated influenza vaccine (dated by TCRdb to 2016 to 2018). Concerning the study at large: The study used deep quantitative T cell receptor repertoire profiling to track responses to a trivalent subunit inactivated influenza vaccine.

Broader findings and caveats from the paper: According to the authors, only a limited number of new T cells may be recruited by each seasonal influenza vaccination.

This clonotype was recorded at least ten times. Its antigen is unknown. No quality values exist for individual bases; no much larger clone is one base distant. V is clipped by 1 base and J by 7 bases, and the sequence between their germline boundaries is 17 bases long. From a lookup of the germline V gene (reference sequence), CDR1 and CDR2 are DFQATT and SNEGSKA. The CDR3 spans 14 residues, from the cysteine through the phenylalanine. Here the CDR3 DNA is all that survives: 42 bases in frame from base 1. Receptors were amplified or captured by RT-PCR. TCRdb lists the instrument as Illumina HiSeq 2500. The public reads were quality trimmed at Q25 with fastp and then assembled into clones with MiXCR by TCRdb, keeping productive beta chains. Entries that share a CDR3 protein sequence are merged under the most common genes and DNA. The sample data list under 850,000 distinct CDR3 sequences, and roughly 18% of these were observed just once. Jointly, the top ten make up around 9.9% of the sample.

Sequenced here: PBMCs from blood, sampled about 5 days after vaccination. The rearrangement combines TRBV20-1 with TRBJ2-7; matching of 6 bases hints at TRBD1 as the D gene. This sequence originates from a man aged 45 to 65 who received an inactivated influenza vaccine. Donor details come from another sample of the same person, matched by shared clones. The sequenced DNA: TGCAGTGCTAGAGCGTTTACACAGGGAGAAGAGCAGTACTTC. Protein translation: CSARAFTQGEEQYF.